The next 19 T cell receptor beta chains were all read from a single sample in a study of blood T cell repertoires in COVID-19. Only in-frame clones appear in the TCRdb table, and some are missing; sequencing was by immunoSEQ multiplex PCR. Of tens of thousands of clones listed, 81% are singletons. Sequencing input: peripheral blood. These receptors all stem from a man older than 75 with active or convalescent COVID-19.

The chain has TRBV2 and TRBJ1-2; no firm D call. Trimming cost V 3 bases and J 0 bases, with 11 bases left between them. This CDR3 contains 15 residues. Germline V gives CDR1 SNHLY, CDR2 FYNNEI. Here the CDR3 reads CASSERERANYGYTF. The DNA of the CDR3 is TGTGCCAGCAGTGAGAGGGAGAGAGCTAACTATGGCTACACCTTC.

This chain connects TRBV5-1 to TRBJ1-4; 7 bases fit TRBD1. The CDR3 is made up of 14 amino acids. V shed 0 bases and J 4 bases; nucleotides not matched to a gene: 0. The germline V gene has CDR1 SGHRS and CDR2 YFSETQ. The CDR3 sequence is CASSLGDSNEKLFF. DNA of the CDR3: TGCGCCAGCAGCTTGGGGGACAGTAATGAAAAACTGTTTTTT.

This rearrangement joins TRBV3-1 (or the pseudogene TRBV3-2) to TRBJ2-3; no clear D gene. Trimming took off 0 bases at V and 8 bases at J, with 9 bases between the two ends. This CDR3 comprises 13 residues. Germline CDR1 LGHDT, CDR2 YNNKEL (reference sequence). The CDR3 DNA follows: TGTGCCAGCAGCCAAGATCGGGTCGGTACGCAGTATTTT. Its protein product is CASSQDRVGTQYF.

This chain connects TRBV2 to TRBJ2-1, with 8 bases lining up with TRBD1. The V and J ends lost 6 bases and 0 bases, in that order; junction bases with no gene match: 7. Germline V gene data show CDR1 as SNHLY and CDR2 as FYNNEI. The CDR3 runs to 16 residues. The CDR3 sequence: CASRGQVSSSYNEQFF. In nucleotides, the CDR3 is TGTGCCAGCAGGGGACAGGTCTCGAGCTCCTACAATGAGCAGTTCTTC. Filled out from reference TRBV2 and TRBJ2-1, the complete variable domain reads EPEVTQTPSHQVTQMGQEVILRCVPISNHLYFYWYRQILGQKVEFLVSFYNNEISEKSEIFDDQFSVERPDGSNFTLKIRSTKLEDSAMYFCASRGQVSSSYNEQFFGPGTRLTVL.

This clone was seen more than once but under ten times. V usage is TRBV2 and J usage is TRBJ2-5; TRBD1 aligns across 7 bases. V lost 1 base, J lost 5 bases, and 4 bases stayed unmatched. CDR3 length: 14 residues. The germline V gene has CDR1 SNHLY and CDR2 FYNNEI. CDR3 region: CASSEDRGRETQYF. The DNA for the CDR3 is TGTGCCAGCAGTGAAGACAGGGGTCGTGAGACCCAGTACTTC.

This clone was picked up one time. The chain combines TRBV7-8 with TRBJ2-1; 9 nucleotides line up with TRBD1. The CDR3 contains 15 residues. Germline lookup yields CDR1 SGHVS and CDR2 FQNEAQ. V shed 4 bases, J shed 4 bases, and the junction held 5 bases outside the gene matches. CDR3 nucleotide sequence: TGTGCCAGCAGCTCAACAGGGGGCGCGTACAATGAGCAGTTCTTC. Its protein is CASSSTGGAYNEQFF.

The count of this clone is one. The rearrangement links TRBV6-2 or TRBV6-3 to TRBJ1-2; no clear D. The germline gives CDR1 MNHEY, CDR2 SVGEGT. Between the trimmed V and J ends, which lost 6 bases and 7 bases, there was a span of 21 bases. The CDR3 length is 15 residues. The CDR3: CASSPDARTAGGYTF. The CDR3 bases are TGTGCCAGCAGCCCCGACGCCAGGACGGCGGGTGGCTACACCTTC.

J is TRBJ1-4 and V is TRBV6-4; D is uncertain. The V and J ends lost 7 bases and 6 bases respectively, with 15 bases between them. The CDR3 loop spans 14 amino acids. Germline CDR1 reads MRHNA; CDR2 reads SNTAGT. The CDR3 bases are TGTGCCAGCACTCAAGGACTCCTAGATGAAAAACTGTTTTTT. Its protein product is CASTQGLLDEKLFF.

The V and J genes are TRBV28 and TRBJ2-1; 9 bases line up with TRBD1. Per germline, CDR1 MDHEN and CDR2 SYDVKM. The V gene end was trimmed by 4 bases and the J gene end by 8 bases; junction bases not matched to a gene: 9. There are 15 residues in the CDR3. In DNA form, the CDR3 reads TGTGCCAGCAGTTCACCGGGACAGGGAGAGGATGAGCAGTTCTTC. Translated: CASSSPGQGEDEQFF.

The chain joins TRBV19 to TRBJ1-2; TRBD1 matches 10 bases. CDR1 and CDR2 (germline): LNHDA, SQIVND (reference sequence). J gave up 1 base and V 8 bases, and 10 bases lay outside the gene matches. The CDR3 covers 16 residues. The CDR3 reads CASATRGTGDNYGYTF. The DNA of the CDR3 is TGTGCCAGTGCTACCCGGGGGACAGGGGATAACTATGGCTACACCTTC.

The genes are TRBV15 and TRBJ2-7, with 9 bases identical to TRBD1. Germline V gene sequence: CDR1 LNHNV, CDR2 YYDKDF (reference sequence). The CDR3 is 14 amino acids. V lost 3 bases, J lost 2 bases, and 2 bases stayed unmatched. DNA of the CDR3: TGTGCCACCAGCAGGAGGACAGGGGCCTACGAGCAGTACTTC. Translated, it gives CATSRRTGAYEQYF.

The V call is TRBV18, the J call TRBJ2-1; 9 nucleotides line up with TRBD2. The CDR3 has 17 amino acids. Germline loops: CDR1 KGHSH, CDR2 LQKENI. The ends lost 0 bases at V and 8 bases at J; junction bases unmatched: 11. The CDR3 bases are TGTGCCAGCTCACCACCTCGTGGGGTAGCGGGGGCCCATGAGCAGTTCTTC. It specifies CASSPPRGVAGAHEQFF.

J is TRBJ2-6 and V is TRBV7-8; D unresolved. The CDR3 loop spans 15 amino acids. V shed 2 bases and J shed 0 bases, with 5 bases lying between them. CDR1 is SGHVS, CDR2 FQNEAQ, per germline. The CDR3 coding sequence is TGTGCCAGCAGCTTACAGGACTCTGGGGCCAACGTCCTGACTTTC. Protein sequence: CASSLQDSGANVLTF.

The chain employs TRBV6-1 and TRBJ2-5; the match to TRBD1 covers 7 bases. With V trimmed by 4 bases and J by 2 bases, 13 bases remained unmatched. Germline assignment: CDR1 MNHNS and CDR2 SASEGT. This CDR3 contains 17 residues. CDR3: CASSALPPGQQQETQYF. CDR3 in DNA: TGTGCCAGCAGTGCCCTGCCTCCGGGACAGCAACAAGAGACCCAGTACTTC.

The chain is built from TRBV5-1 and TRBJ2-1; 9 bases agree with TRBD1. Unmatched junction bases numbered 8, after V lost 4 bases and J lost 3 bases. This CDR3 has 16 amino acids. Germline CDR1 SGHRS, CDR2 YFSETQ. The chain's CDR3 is CASSRKWDRDYNEQFF. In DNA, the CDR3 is TGCGCCAGCAGCCGGAAGTGGGACAGGGACTACAATGAGCAGTTCTTC. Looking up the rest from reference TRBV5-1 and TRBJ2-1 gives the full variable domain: KAGVTQTPRYLIKTRGQQVTLSCSPISGHRSVSWYQQTPGQGLQFLFEYFSETQRNKGNFPGRFSGRQFSNSRSEMNVSTLELGDSALYLCASSRKWDRDYNEQFFGPGTRLTVL.

The CDR3 loop is CASSQLMADNEQFF. Here the CDR3 DNA reads TGTGCCAGCAGCCAACTGATGGCCGACAATGAGCAGTTCTTC. The chain joins TRBV14 to TRBJ2-1; no firm D call. V dropped 2 bases and J dropped 5 bases, with 10 bases sitting between them. CDR3 length: 14 residues. The germline gives CDR1 SGHDN, CDR2 FVKESK.

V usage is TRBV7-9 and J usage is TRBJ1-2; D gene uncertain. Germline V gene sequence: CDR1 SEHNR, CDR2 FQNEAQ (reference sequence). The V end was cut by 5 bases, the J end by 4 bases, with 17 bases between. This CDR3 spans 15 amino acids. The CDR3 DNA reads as TGTGCCAGCAGCCAAAACACGGTAGGAGGCTATGGCTACACCTTC. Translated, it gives CASSQNTVGGYGYTF.

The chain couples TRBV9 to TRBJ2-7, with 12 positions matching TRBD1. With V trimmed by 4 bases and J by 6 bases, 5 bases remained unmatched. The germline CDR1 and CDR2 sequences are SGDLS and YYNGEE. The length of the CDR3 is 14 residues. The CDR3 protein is CASSPGTGGAEQYF. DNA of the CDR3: TGTGCCAGCAGCCCAGGGACAGGGGGCGCCGAGCAGTACTTC.

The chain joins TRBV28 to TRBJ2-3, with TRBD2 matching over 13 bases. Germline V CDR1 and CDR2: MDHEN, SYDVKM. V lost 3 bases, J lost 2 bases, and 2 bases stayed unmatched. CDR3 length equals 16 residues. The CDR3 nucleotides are TGTGCCAGCAGTTTGACTAGCGGGGGGCTCACAGATACGCAGTATTTT. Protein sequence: CASSLTSGGLTDTQYF.